The 16 T cell receptor beta chains in this list originate from one sample, sequenced in a study of T cell clones after liver transplantation (dated by TCRdb to 2018 to 2020). Reading the label with the study, this specimen's time point is: pre-transplant. Receptor amplification or capture employed the immunoSEQ multiplex PCR assay. Held by TCRdb, this immuneACCESS table contains in-frame sequences only and omits some clones. Under half of the omission traces to an unresolved V gene where checked; the cause of the rest is unknown. This sample has more than 95,000 clones in its table, and approximately 85% of those were observed once. The top ten clones comprise around 0.94% of the sample. The input for sequencing was CD4+ T cells from blood, taken before liver transplant. The receptor source for this set is a human donor who received a liver transplant.

The chain combines TRBV28 with TRBJ2-5; a possible D gene is TRBD2 (6 bases). The ends were cut back, 7 bases at V and 4 bases at J, with 16 bases in the middle. Looked up from germline, CDR1 is MDHEN and CDR2 is SYDVKM. The CDR3 runs to 14 residues. CDR3: CASNLERVGETQYF. In nucleotides, the CDR3 is TGTGCCAGCAACCTAGAGCGGGTCGGAGAGACCCAGTACTTC.

V is TRBV7-2 and J is TRBJ1-6, with D perhaps matching TRBD1 (6 bases). CDR1 and CDR2 from the germline V gene are SGHTA and FQGNSA. V shed 2 bases and J shed 10 bases, with 15 bases lying between them. The CDR3 length is 15 residues. Written as DNA, the CDR3 is TGTGCCAGCAGCTTATCGGCAGGGGTGGAATCACCCCTCCACTTT. Translating gives CASSLSAGVESPLHF.

In its sample, this clone was seen once. This chain connects TRBV5-1 to TRBJ2-7; 7 nucleotides align to TRBD1. Germline V gene sequence: CDR1 SGHRS, CDR2 YFSETQ. The V gene end was trimmed by 2 bases and the J gene end by 5 bases; junction bases not matched to a gene: 4. This CDR3 is built from 13 residues. The CDR3 DNA sequence: TGCGCCAGCAGCTTCGGGACAGAAGACGAGCAGTACTTC. Protein: CASSFGTEDEQYF.

In this sample, this clone turned up a few times. This chain connects TRBV18 to TRBJ2-2, with unresolved D. The CDR3 is 16 amino acids. With 3 bases removed from V and 0 bases from J, the gap between germline ends came to 11 bases. Germline assignment: CDR1 KGHSH and CDR2 LQKENI. CDR3 sequence (DNA): TGTGCCAGCTCACCGATCCGAGGATCGAACACCGGGGAGCTGTTTTTT. This translates into CASSPIRGSNTGELFF.

The genes are TRBV2 and TRBJ1-5; the D gene is possibly TRBD1 (6 bases). Germline CDR1 reads SNHLY; CDR2 reads FYNNEI. This CDR3 comprises 13 residues. The V and J ends lost 6 bases and 3 bases respectively, with 9 bases between them. The CDR3 coding sequence is TGTGCCAGCAGACAGGGAAACAATCAGCCCCAGCATTTT. Encoded protein: CASRQGNNQPQHF.

This clone was observed once. The genes are TRBV6-5 and TRBJ1-1; 7 positions agree with TRBD1. V trimming: 5 bases; J trimming: 5 bases; junction bases outside the gene matches: 11. CDR1 is MNHEY and CDR2 is SVGAGI in the germline V gene. This CDR3 has 15 amino acids. The CDR3 region is CASSASTGIRTEAFF. The CDR3 region has the DNA TGTGCCAGCAGTGCATCGACAGGGATTCGGACTGAAGCTTTCTTT.

The chain carries TRBV2 and TRBJ1-1; maybe TRBD1 (5 bases). Trimming took 5 bases from V and 3 from J, leaving 10 bases between them. The CDR3 is made up of 13 amino acids. The germline CDR1 and CDR2 sequences are SNHLY and FYNNEI. This chain's CDR3 is CASSSQGYTEAFF. The CDR3 DNA reads TGTGCCAGCAGTTCCCAGGGTTACACTGAAGCTTTCTTT.

The rearrangement links TRBV7-3 to TRBJ1-1; D gene ambiguous. In germline, CDR1 is SGHTA, CDR2 FQGTGA. Trimming stripped 5 bases from V and 3 bases from J, with 16 bases between. The CDR3 sequence is 15 residues long. The CDR3 sequence is CASSPYGVRDTEAFF. CDR3 DNA sequence: TGTGCCAGCAGCCCCTACGGAGTGCGTGACACTGAAGCTTTCTTT. The entire variable domain, with the rest obtained from reference TRBV7-3 and TRBJ1-1, is as follows: GAGVSQTPSNKVTEKGKYVELRCDPISGHTALYWYRQSLGQGPEFLIYFQGTGAADDSGLPNDRFFAVRPEGSVSTLKIQRTERGDSAVYLCASSPYGVRDTEAFFGQGTRLTVV.

This clone was seen just once. V gene TRBV11-1 combines with J gene TRBJ1-1; the match to TRBD1 covers 8 bases. The J segment lost 0 bases and the V segment lost 5 bases, leaving 11 bases of the junction unmatched. CDR1 is SGHAT and CDR2 is FQDESV in the germline V gene (reference sequence). The CDR3 covers 17 residues. The CDR3 is CASSPQGAPRLNTEAFF. CDR3 DNA: TGTGCCAGCAGCCCCCAGGGGGCGCCTCGTTTGAACACTGAAGCTTTCTTT. The full variable domain, completed using reference TRBV11-1 and TRBJ1-1, is EAEVAQSPRYKITEKSQAVAFWCDPISGHATLYWYRQILGQGPELLVQFQDESVVDDSQLPKDRFSAERLKGVDSTLKIQPAELGDSAMYLCASSPQGAPRLNTEAFFGQGTRLTVV.

The CDR3 region has the DNA TGTGCCAGCCGGGAGCTAGCGGGAGTGGAGTTCTTC. This translates into CASRELAGVEFF. The rearrangement joins TRBV6-5 to TRBJ2-1, with 10 bases that match TRBD2. V trimming: 8 bases; J trimming: 14 bases; junction bases outside the gene matches: 9. The CDR3 contains 12 residues. Germline V gene sequence: CDR1 MNHEY, CDR2 SVGAGI.

This clone is a singleton in its sample. CDR3 amino acids: CASSGRRIQPNGYTF. CDR3 DNA sequence: TGTGCCAGCAGTGGTAGACGAATACAGCCCAATGGCTACACCTTC. The chain employs TRBV6-5 and TRBJ1-2, with D unresolved. This CDR3 has 15 residues. The V end was cut by 5 bases, the J end by 6 bases, with 19 bases between. CDR1 and CDR2 from the germline V gene are MNHEY and SVGAGI.

This chain joins TRBV5-1 and TRBJ1-2, with TRBD1 matching over 7 bases. V lost 6 bases to trimming and J lost 0 bases; unmatched junction nucleotides: 8. The CDR3 has 15 amino acids. Germline V gene data show CDR1 as SGHRS and CDR2 as YFSETQ. CDR3 amino acids: CASTPRTGANYGYTF. The CDR3 DNA is TGCGCCAGCACACCTCGGACAGGCGCTAACTATGGCTACACCTTC.

The chain couples TRBV2 to TRBJ2-1; a possible D gene is TRBD1 (5 bases). The CDR3 is made up of 15 amino acids. V shed 2 bases and J shed 7 bases, with 15 bases lying between them. In germline, CDR1 is SNHLY, CDR2 FYNNEI. CDR3 protein: CASSEQGSPRNEQFF. The CDR3, as DNA: TGTGCCAGCAGTGAACAGGGATCCCCAAGGAATGAGCAGTTCTTC.

This rearrangement joins TRBV2 to TRBJ1-2; 7 bases align to TRBD1. The CDR3 sequence is 13 residues long. Germline CDR1 reads SNHLY; CDR2 reads FYNNEI. Here the CDR3 DNA reads TGTGTCAGAACAAGTGACAGGGCGTATGGCTACACCTTC. Translation gives CVRTSDRAYGYTF.

This clone has only a few counts. The rearrangement uses TRBV5-8 and TRBJ1-2, with D possibly being TRBD1 (5 bases). This CDR3 is built from 16 residues. Per germline, CDR1 SGHTS and CDR2 YDEGEE. V lost 2 bases and J lost 0, with 14 bases in between. The CDR3 region is CASSFQTAQTNYGYTF. As DNA, the CDR3 is TGTGCCAGCAGCTTTCAGACAGCCCAGACTAACTATGGCTACACCTTC.

This chain connects TRBV7-8 to TRBJ1-5; D possibly corresponds to TRBD1 (5 bases). Germline CDR1 SGHVS, CDR2 FQNEAQ. The ends were cut back, 0 bases at V and 7 bases at J, with 10 bases in the middle. CDR3 length: 14 residues. CDR3 residues: CASSLADTLQPQHF. The DNA of the CDR3 is TGTGCCAGCAGCTTAGCGGACACCTTACAGCCCCAGCATTTT.